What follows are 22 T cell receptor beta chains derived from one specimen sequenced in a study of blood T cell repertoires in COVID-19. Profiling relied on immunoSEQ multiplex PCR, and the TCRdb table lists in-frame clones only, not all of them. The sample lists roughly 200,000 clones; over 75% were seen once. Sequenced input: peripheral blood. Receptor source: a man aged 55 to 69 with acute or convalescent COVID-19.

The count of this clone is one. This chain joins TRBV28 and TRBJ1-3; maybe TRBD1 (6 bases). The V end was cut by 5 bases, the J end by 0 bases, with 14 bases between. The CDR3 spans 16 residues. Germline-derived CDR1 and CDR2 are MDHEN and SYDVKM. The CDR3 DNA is TGTGCCAGCAGTCCGACAGGTTCCTTCTCTGGAAACACCATATATTTT. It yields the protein CASSPTGSFSGNTIYF.

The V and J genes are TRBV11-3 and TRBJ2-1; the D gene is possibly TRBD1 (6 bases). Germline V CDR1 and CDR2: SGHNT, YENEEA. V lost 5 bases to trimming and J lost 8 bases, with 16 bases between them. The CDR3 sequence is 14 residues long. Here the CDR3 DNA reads TGTGCCAGCAGCCTACCAAACAGGGCAGATGAGCAGTTCTTC. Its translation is CASSLPNRADEQFF.

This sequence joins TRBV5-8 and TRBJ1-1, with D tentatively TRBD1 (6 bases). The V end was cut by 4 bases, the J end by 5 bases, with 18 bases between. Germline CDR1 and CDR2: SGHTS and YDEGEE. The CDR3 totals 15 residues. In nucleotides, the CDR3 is TGTGCCAGCAGCAGATGGGGGGGGCAAGGGACTGAAGCTTTCTTT. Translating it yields CASSRWGGQGTEAFF.

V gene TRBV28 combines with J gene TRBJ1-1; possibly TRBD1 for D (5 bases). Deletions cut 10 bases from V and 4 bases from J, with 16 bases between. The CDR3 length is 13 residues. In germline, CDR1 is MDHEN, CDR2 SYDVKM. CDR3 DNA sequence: TGTGCCACCCTACACGGGGGGGGCACTGAAGCTTTCTTT. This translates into CATLHGGGTEAFF.

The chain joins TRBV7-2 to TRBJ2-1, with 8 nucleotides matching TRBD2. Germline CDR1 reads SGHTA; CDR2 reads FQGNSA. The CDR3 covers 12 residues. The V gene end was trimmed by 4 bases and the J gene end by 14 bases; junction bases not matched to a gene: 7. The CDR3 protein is CASSSSRREEFF. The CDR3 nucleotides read TGTGCCAGCAGCTCTAGTCGGCGGGAGGAGTTCTTC. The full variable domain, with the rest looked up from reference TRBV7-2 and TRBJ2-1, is GAGVSQSPSNKVTEKGKDVELRCDPISGHTALYWYRQSLGQGLEFLIYFQGNSAPDKSGLPSDRFSAERTGGSVSTLTIQRTQQEDSAVYLCASSSSRREEFFGPGTRLTVL.

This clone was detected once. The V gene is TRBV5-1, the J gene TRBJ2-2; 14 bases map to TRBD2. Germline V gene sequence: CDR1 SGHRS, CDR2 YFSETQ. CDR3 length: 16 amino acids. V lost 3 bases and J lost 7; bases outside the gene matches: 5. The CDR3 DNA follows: TGCGCCAGCAGCTCCGGACTAGCGGGAGGTATCGGGGAGCTGTTTTTT. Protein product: CASSSGLAGGIGELFF.

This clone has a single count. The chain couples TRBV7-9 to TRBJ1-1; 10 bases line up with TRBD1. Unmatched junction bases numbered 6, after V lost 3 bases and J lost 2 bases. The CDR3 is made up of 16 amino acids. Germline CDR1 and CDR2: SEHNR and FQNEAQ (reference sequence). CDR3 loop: CASSLRDRGLNTEAFF. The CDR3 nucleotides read TGTGCCAGCAGCTTGAGGGACAGGGGCTTAAACACTGAAGCTTTCTTT.

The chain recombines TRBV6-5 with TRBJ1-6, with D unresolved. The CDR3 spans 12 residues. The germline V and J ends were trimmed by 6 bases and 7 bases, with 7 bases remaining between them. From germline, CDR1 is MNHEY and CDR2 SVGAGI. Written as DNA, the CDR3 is TGTGCCAGCAGCAGCGGGAATTCACCCCTCCACTTT. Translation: CASSSGNSPLHF.

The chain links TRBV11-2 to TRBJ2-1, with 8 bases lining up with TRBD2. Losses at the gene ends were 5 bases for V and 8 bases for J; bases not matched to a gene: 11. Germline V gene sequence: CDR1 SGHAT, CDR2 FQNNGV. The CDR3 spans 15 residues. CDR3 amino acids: CASSDGAGVWYEQFF. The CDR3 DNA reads TGTGCCAGCAGCGACGGAGCGGGAGTGTGGTATGAGCAGTTCTTC.

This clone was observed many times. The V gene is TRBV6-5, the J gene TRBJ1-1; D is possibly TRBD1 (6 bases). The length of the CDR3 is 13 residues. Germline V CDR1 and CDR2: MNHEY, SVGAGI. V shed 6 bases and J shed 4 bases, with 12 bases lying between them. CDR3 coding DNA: TGTGCCAGCAGCTCCATAGGGGGCACTGAAGCTTTCTTT. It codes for CASSSIGGTEAFF.

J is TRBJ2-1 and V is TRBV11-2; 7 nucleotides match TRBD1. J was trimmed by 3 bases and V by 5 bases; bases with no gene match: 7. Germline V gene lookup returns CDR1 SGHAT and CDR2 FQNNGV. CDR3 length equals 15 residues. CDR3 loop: CASSGMTGFYNEQFF. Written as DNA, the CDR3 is TGTGCCAGCAGCGGGATGACAGGGTTCTACAATGAGCAGTTCTTC.

DNA of the CDR3: TGTGCCAGCAGCTACCGGACAGGGGGTGGAGAAAAACTGTTTTTT. Translating gives CASSYRTGGGEKLFF. The chain combines TRBV13 with TRBJ1-4, with TRBD1 matching over 10 bases. The length of the CDR3 is 15 residues. Germline V gene sequence: CDR1 PRHDT, CDR2 FYEKMQ (reference sequence). V lost 4 bases, J lost 8 bases, and 7 bases stayed unmatched.

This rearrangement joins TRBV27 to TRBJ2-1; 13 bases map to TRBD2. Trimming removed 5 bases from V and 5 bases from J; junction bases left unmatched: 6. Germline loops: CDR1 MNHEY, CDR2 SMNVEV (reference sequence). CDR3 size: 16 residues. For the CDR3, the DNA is TGTGCCAGCAGTAGGACTAGCGGGAGTGGAAACAATGAGCAGTTCTTC. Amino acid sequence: CASSRTSGSGNNEQFF.

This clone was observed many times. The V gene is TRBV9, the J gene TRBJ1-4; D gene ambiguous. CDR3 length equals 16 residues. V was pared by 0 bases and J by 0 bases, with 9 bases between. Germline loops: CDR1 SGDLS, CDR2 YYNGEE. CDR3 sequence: CASSVVEGTTNEKLFF. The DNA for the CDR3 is TGTGCCAGCAGCGTAGTCGAGGGCACAACTAATGAAAAACTGTTTTTT.

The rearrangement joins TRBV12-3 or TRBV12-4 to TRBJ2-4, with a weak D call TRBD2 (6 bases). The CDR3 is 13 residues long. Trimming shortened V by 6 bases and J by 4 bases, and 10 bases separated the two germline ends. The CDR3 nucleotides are TGTGCCAGCAGAATTAGCGGAAAAAACATTCAGTACTTC. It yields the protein CASRISGKNIQYF.

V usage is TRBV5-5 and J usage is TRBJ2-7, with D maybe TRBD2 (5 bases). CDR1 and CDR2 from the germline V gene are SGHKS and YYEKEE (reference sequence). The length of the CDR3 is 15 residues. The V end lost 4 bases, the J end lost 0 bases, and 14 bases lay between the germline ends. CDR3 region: CASSTEAVSSYEQYF. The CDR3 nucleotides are TGTGCCAGCAGCACGGAGGCGGTGAGCTCCTACGAGCAGTACTTC.

Here the CDR3 reads CASGLVLGQEGVEAFF. The CDR3 nucleotides are TGTGCTAGTGGTTTGGTACTAGGTCAGGAGGGAGTTGAAGCTTTCTTT. The J gene is TRBJ1-1, the V gene TRBV12-5, with D unresolved. Germline V CDR1 and CDR2: LGHNT, FRNRAP. V lost 0 bases to trimming and J lost 7 bases, with 18 bases between them. The CDR3 consists of 16 residues.

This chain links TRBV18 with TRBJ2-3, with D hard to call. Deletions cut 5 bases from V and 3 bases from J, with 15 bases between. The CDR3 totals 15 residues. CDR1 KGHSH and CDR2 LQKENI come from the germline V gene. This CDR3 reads CASSTDLIRTDTQYF. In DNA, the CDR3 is TGTGCCAGCTCAACAGACCTGATCAGGACAGATACGCAGTATTTT.

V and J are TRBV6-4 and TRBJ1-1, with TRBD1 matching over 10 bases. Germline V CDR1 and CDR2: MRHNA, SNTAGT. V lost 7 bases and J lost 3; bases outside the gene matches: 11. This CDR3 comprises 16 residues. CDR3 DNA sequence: TGTGCCAGCACCTATCCCGGGACAGGGGTCGACACTGAAGCTTTCTTT. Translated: CASTYPGTGVDTEAFF.

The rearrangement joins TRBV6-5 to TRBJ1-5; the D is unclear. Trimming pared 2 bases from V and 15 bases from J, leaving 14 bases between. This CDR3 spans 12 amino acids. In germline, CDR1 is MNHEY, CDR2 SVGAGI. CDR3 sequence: CASSYLGIHWHF. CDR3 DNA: TGTGCCAGCAGTTACCTCGGGATCCACTGGCATTTT.

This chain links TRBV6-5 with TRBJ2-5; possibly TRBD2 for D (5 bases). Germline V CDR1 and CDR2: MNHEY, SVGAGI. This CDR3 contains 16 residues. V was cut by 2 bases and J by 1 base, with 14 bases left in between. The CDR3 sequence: CASSYLEAGRQETQYF. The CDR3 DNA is TGTGCCAGCAGTTACCTGGAGGCAGGCCGCCAAGAGACCCAGTACTTC.

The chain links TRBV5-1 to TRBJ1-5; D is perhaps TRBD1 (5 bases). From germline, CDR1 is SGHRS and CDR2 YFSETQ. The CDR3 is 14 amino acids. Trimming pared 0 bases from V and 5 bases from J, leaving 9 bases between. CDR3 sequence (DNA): TGCGCCAGCAGCTTGGGTGAAGGGGATCAGCCCCAGCATTTT. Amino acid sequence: CASSLGEGDQPQHF.